Below, one T cell receptor (beta chain) is given with its context. The immunoSEQ assay was v3. Measured with immunoSEQ multiplex PCR; TCRdb has only the in-frame clones, and not every one. Among tens of thousands of clones listed, 65% to 90% were seen once. Per the germline V gene, CDR1 is SGHNT and CDR2 is YYREEE (reference sequence). J lost 5 bases, V lost 0 bases, and 2 bases had no gene match. The CDR3 consists of 13 residues. Described time point: pre-treatment sample, taken before nivolumab and TIL therapy. This sample was taken from a study of TIL therapy for anti-PD-1-resistant metastatic lung cancer.

This chain links TRBV5-4 with TRBJ2-7, with 7 bases identical to TRBD1. This TCR was sampled from a person aged 25 to 85 with non-small cell lung cancer. The specimen was blood, collected at baseline. CDR3 sequence reads: CASSLGGQNEQYF. CDR3 in DNA: TGTGCCAGCAGCTTGGGGGGACAGAACGAGCAGTACTTC.